This T cell receptor beta chain appears in the sequencing data of a study of human T cells and chemical hapten exposure. Time point meaning: patch test 2, 6 weeks after DPC sensitization. The treatment: therapeutic diphenylcyclopropenone sensitization with weekly scalp DPC. This CDR3 comprises 16 residues. Per germline, CDR1 MDHEN and CDR2 SYDVKM. Trimming stripped 6 bases from V and 2 bases from J, with 17 bases between. TCRdb itself ran the RACE reads through MiXCR, one entry per CDR3 protein. Of under 100,000 distinct CDR3 sequences in the sample, less than 11% were seen once. This material consisted of whole blood, taken in connection with sensitization to the hapten diphenylcyclopropenone (DPC). The chain employs TRBV28 and TRBJ1-5; D is possibly TRBD1 (5 bases). The receptor's source is a woman aged 45-60 years with alopecia areata. Some clones in this sample may be carry-over from other donors' samples. The CDR3 DNA reads as TGTGCCAGCAGGTCTCCCGGAGGGGTTGGCAATCAGCCCCAGCATTTT. Its translation is CASRSPGGVGNQPQHF.